The clone carrying this TCR beta chain was seen ten or more times. Its antigen remains unidentified. PCR was performed a second time for roughly 7 to 12 cycles using a sample-barcoded 5' primer and a J-beta primer mix. TCRdb recomputed calls from the 5' RACE reads with MiXCR, one row per CDR3 protein. The table includes approximately 760,000 distinct CDR3 sequences, 20% to 25% detected once. The source of the sample is a study of blood T cells in healthy people across ages. Germline assignment: CDR1 DFQATT and CDR2 SNEGSKA (reference sequence). Trimming shortened V by 6 bases and J by 5 bases, and 16 bases separated the two germline ends. CDR3 length equals 13 residues. Study-wide points: More naive CD4+ cells and higher diversity marked long-lived donors relative to aged donors.

The sample also formed part of further work on T cells of mothers and their children.

The sequencing input was blood. This TCR derives from a boy younger than 18 in good health. The chain is built from TRBV20-1 and TRBJ2-5; D perhaps matches TRBD2 (6 bases). CDR3 residues: CSAPPGRGETQYF. Here the CDR3 DNA reads TGCAGTGCACCGCCTGGGCGGGGTGAGACCCAGTACTTC.